The present T cell receptor beta chain was sequenced within a study of blood T cells in healthy people across ages. The authors ran a second PCR of roughly 6 to 12 cycles using a sample-barcoded 5' primer and a J-beta primer mix. From the 5' RACE reads, TCRdb called clonotypes with MiXCR, one entry per CDR3 protein. In the table there are roughly 800,000 distinct CDR3 sequences, roughly 60% of which are singletons. Per germline, CDR1 SNHLY and CDR2 FYNNEI. The CDR3 has 16 residues. Between the trimmed V and J ends, which lost 9 bases and 3 bases, there was a span of 23 bases. The chain recombines TRBV2 with TRBJ1-2, with D possibly TRBD1 on 5 matching bases. The origin of this receptor is a man aged 25-40 years in good health. Source material: blood. The CDR3 DNA is TGTGCCAGATCGTGGGGGGGGACCGATGGAGACTATGGCTACACCTTC. Amino acids: CARSWGGTDGDYGYTF.